This TCR beta chain was found in a study of blood T cell repertoires in COVID-19 (TCRdb year 2020). Background on the whole study: Collaborator samples came from the United States, Italy and Spain and covered acute and convalescent phases of COVID-19. The material from the prospective study consisted of cDNA or gDNA derived from T cells, B-cell-depleted T cells, or PBMCs. Deeply sampled blood TCRbeta repertoires from subjects exposed to, actively infected with, or recovered from COVID-19 were included in the dataset. The repertoires were made available in a free public database intended to serve as a resource for research on the immune response to SARS-CoV-2. The samples were drawn from two sources: the first 160 participants of the ongoing ImmuneRACE study, and 950 to 1,500 subjects contributed by 6 global collaborators. Nearly every sample came with metadata listing a de-identified subject ID, COVID-19 status, age in years and sex. Where available, HLA class I and class II types were taken from metadata supplied by the sample provider and were not determined by assay-based typing.

The CDR1 and CDR2 encoded by the germline V gene are MDHEN and SYDVKM. The germline V and J ends show losses of 8 bases and 9 bases respectively, and no gene match explains 15 bases of the junction. The CDR3, from cysteine to phenylalanine, totals 14 residues. Kept here is only the CDR3 DNA, which spans 42 bases and is read in frame from base 1. Each collaborating institution followed its own protocols to collect whole blood in K2EDTA tubes. For TCRbeta analysis, collaborators shipped samples as frozen whole blood, isolated PBMCs, or DNA extracted from either of those sample types. A remark on this clone: This clone's antigen is unknown. Per-base quality was not reported, and no clone a single base away is much larger than it.

What the authors observed across the whole study: How much clinical and demographic metadata was included differed by source and by participant, and the metadata was provided uncurated.

TCRbeta CDR3 regions were amplified from genomic DNA using the immunoSEQ Assay, a bias-controlled multiplex PCR. The original pipeline was this. The number of nucleated cells in each sample was estimated by amplification of reference gene primers within the assay. To quantify the absolute abundance of each unique TCRbeta CDR3 rearrangement, sequence reads were collapsed and filtered. For each sample, productive Simpson clonality was calculated as the square root of Simpson's diversity index across productive rearrangements. What TCRdb holds here is the immuneACCESS table cut down to in-frame rearrangements. Part of the clones is not present; checked against another copy, under half of the missing clones reflect an unresolved V gene, and the others are unexplained. V and J calls and clone size are copied from that table; D and trimming were computed from the DNA. This sample comprises about 220,000 clones, 75% to 90% of them detected only once. The ten largest clones take up around 5.4% of the sample.

This sequence was found in a human donor in a cohort sampled during active COVID-19. The sequenced sample consisted of peripheral blood. The rearranged segments are TRBV28 and TRBJ2-7, and 8 junction bases match TRBD2. The DNA sequence is as follows: TGTGCCAGCTCGGGATCGGGGGGGCCCATCGGGCAGTACTTC. Its protein product is CASSGSGGPIGQYF.